A selection of T cell receptor beta chains follows, all from one sample in a study of early T cells in non-severe SARS-CoV-2 infection. TCRdb used MiXCR to reprocess the 5' RACE reads, holding one entry per CDR3 protein. This sample has tens of thousands of distinct CDR3 sequences, with about 14% found just once. The material sequenced was whole blood. These TCRs come from an adult who was a healthcare worker with PCR-confirmed SARS-CoV-2 infection or an uninfected control (not recorded which). The CDR3 runs from the conserved cysteine through the conserved F or W. A D gene is named only where the DNA matches it firmly. Where a row states a size, it is once, few, many or the class of an expanded clone; other rows omit it.

cdr3_length	j_call	clone_size	d_call	v_call	cdr3_nt	cdr3_aa
14	TRBJ2-7	few	NA	TRBV6-5	TGTGCCAGCAGTTACGGGACTGGGGCCTACGAGCAGTACTTC	CASSYGTGAYEQYF
11	TRBJ2-3	few	NA	TRBV20-1	TGCAGTGCTAGAGTAATAGATACGCAGTATTTT	CSARVIDTQYF
14	TRBJ1-2	many	NA	TRBV6-1	TGTGCCAGCAGTACGACAGGAGGACTCTATGGCTACACCTTC	CASSTTGGLYGYTF
17	TRBJ2-3	NA	TRBD1	TRBV7-8	TGTGCCAGCAGCTTAGCGAGGGGGCAGAAGCAAACTGGTACGCAGTATTTT	CASSLARGQKQTGTQYF
18	TRBJ2-2	few	TRBD2	TRBV6-5	TGTGCCAGCAGTTACTCGGTGGGACTAGCGGGATCTTACGGGGAGCTGTTTTTT	CASSYSVGLAGSYGELFF
16	TRBJ2-1	few	NA	TRBV18	TGTGCCAGCCCCAACAATGATCGGGACTCGCACAATGAGCAGTTCTTC	CASPNNDRDSHNEQFF
16	TRBJ2-2	many	TRBD1	TRBV2	TGTGCCAGCAGGAAGACAGGGGTCAGGGGCACCGGGGAGCTGTTTTTT	CASRKTGVRGTGELFF
15	TRBJ2-1	NA	NA	TRBV12-3/TRBV12-4	TGTGCCAGCAGTTTTCGCCAGGGTTCATACAATGAGCAGTTCTTC	CASSFRQGSYNEQFF
16	TRBJ2-1	many	TRBD1	TRBV18	TGTGCCAGCTCACCACCTGGCGCAGGGGGTGGTAATGAGCAGTTCTTC	CASSPPGAGGGNEQFF
14	TRBJ2-1	many	NA	TRBV19	TGTGCCAGTAGTATTTTTCCCCCGGATAATGAGCAGTTCTTC	CASSIFPPDNEQFF
19	TRBJ2-7	few	TRBD2	TRBV7-2	TGTGCCAGCAGCTTAAAGGGGACTAGCGGGGGGCGGAGCTCCTACGAGCAGTACTTC	CASSLKGTSGGRSSYEQYF
16	TRBJ2-1	few	TRBD2	TRBV19	TGTGCCAGCGGAAAATCCGGGACTAGCGGGAGAAATGAGCAGTTCTTC	CASGKSGTSGRNEQFF
15	TRBJ1-3	few	NA	TRBV27	TGTGCCAGCAGTTTAGACGGGGGCTCTGGAAACACCATATATTTT	CASSLDGGSGNTIYF
13	TRBJ2-2	many	TRBD1	TRBV10-1	TGCGCCAGCAGGGACAGGGTGGACGGGGAGCTGTTTTTT	CASRDRVDGELFF
15	TRBJ2-1	few	TRBD2	TRBV24-1	TGTGCCACCAGTGATTTGCAGACTAGCGGAAATGAGCAGTTCTTC	CATSDLQTSGNEQFF
14	TRBJ2-1	once	NA	TRBV20-1	TGCAGTGCTAAAAGGGGTCTTTCCTACAATGAGCAGTTCTTC	CSAKRGLSYNEQFF
17	TRBJ2-1	many	TRBD2	TRBV5-1	TGCGCCAGCAGCCCGACAACTAGCGGAGGTCGGGACAATGAGCAGTTCTTC	CASSPTTSGGRDNEQFF
13	TRBJ1-6	few	NA	TRBV7-2	TGTGCCAGCAGCTTGCAGGGGCAATCACCCCTCCACTTT	CASSLQGQSPLHF
17	TRBJ2-5	medium-sized	TRBD2	TRBV20-1	TGCAGTGCTAGAACCCCCGGGACTAGCGGAATGCAAGAGACCCAGTACTTC	CSARTPGTSGMQETQYF
13	TRBJ1-6	NA	NA	TRBV2	TGTGCCAGCAGTGACGGGGGCTACTCACCCCTCCACTTT	CASSDGGYSPLHF
15	TRBJ1-6	NA	TRBD1	TRBV7-2	TGTGCCAGCACGACGCAGACAGGGACCAATTCACCCCTCCACTTT	CASTTQTGTNSPLHF
14	TRBJ1-5	few	NA	TRBV5-5	TGTGCCAGCAGCTTGTCCTGGGCTGATCAGCCCCAGCATTTT	CASSLSWADQPQHF
14	TRBJ2-3	many	NA	TRBV5-1	TGTGCCAGCAGCCCAGGGACTAGCACAGATACGCAGTATTTT	CASSPGTSTDTQYF
14	TRBJ1-5	NA	TRBD1	TRBV20-1	TGCAGTGCTAGAGAGAGGACAGGGTTTCAGCCCCAGCATTTT	CSARERTGFQPQHF
13	TRBJ2-5	few	NA	TRBV5-1	TGCGCCAGCAGCTTGGAACGGATGGAAACCCAGTACTTC	CASSLERMETQYF